This T cell receptor (beta chain) comes out of a study of T cells in Graves' hyperthyroidism and ophthalmopathy. Study-level findings and limits: From stable hyperthyroidism, ophthalmopathy was separated by a 13 V-J model. Median prediction lead before ophthalmopathy onset was about 6.7 months with the model. Most thyroid clonotypes expanded above 0.001 appeared in blood too.

CDR3 size: 12 residues. Trimming removed 6 bases from V and 4 bases from J, with 10 bases in between. Germline CDR1 reads DFQATT; CDR2 reads SNEGSKA (reference sequence). Researchers took RNA transcripts and amplified the TCR beta CDR3 regions from them. When the TCR CDR3 underwent first-round RT-PCR, the HTBI primer set was used. TCRdb called the multiplex PCR reads again in MiXCR, with one record for every CDR3 protein. The table has approximately 400,000 distinct CDR3 sequences, roughly 18% seen once. Thyroid ultrasound, orbital computed tomography, clinical symptoms, and serum thyroxine and TRAb underpinned diagnoses. In this sample, this clonotype turned up many times. Its cognate antigen is unknown.

This receptor was taken from a man younger than 35 with Graves' ophthalmopathy. Sequenced: blood. V is TRBV20-1 and J is TRBJ1-5; D is uncertain. The CDR3 DNA follows: TGCAGTGCCCGGAACTGGAATCAGCCCCAGCATTTT. Protein: CSARNWNQPQHF.